Following are 10 T cell receptor beta chains from one sample sequenced in a study of beta chain features in type 1 diabetes. Since all of the isolated RNA was reverse transcribed, expressed TCRB transcripts were what got sequenced. Clones were sequenced by immunoSEQ multiplex PCR, and TCRdb holds only the in-frame ones, with some missing. This sample has under 150,000 clones, with 6.5% to 8.5% found just once. Sequenced material: central memory CD4+ T cells from blood. The receptors stem from a woman in her 30s in good health.

This clone was seen a handful of times. This chain links TRBV28 with TRBJ2-7, with 14 bases matching TRBD2. The CDR3 contains 20 residues. The germline V gene encodes CDR1 MDHEN and CDR2 SYDVKM. V lost 0 bases to trimming and J lost 1 base; unmatched junction nucleotides: 11. The CDR3: CASSLWLGTSGRTRSYEQYF. The CDR3 DNA follows: TGTGCCAGCAGTTTATGGCTCGGGACTAGCGGGAGAACAAGATCCTACGAGCAGTACTTC.

This clone was seen a single time. The rearrangement links TRBV19 to TRBJ1-5; TRBD1 matches 11 bases. Germline values: CDR1 LNHDA, CDR2 SQIVND (reference sequence). J lost 0 bases, V lost 7 bases, and 5 bases had no gene match. The length of the CDR3 is 16 residues. The DNA of the CDR3 is TGTGCCAGTACAGGGGACAGGGGGAGTAGCAATCAGCCCCAGCATTTT. This gives the protein CASTGDRGSSNQPQHF.

This clone showed up just a few times. The chain uses TRBV4-3 and TRBJ2-5, with D possibly matching TRBD1 (6 bases). V was trimmed by 0 bases and J by 3 bases, leaving 11 bases between them. The CDR3 consists of 15 residues. The germline V gene has CDR1 LGHNA and CDR2 YSLEER. CDR3 DNA: TGCGCCAGCAGCCAAGAAAGAGGGGGAGAAGAGACCCAGTACTTC. Its protein is CASSQERGGEETQYF.

CDR3 nucleotide sequence: TGTGCCAGCAGCTTAGTACAGGGCATAAGAGAGACCCAGTACTTC. This codes for CASSLVQGIRETQYF. V and J are TRBV7-2 and TRBJ2-5; D might be TRBD1 (6 bases). The V end lost 1 base, the J end lost 4 bases, and 13 bases lay between the germline ends. The germline gives CDR1 SGHTA, CDR2 FQGNSA. CDR3 length equals 15 residues. Full variable domain (rest looked up from reference TRBV7-2 and TRBJ2-5): GAGVSQSPSNKVTEKGKDVELRCDPISGHTALYWYRQSLGQGLEFLIYFQGNSAPDKSGLPSDRFSAERTGGSVSTLTIQRTQQEDSAVYLCASSLVQGIRETQYFGPGTRLLVL.

This clone was recorded a few times. This chain links TRBV11-1 with TRBJ2-7; 8 nucleotides align to TRBD1. The germline V gene encodes CDR1 SGHAT and CDR2 FQDESV (reference sequence). V gave up 2 bases and J gave up 2 bases; unmatched junction bases: 2. This CDR3 comprises 14 residues. CDR3 region: CASSLQGATYEQYF. CDR3 nucleotide sequence: TGTGCCAGCAGCTTACAGGGGGCCACCTACGAGCAGTACTTC.

The chain links TRBV9 to TRBJ1-2, with 9 bases that match TRBD1. This CDR3 region has 14 residues. V lost 4 bases and J lost 6; bases outside the gene matches: 7. Germline V gene data show CDR1 as SGDLS and CDR2 as YYNGEE. The CDR3 DNA follows: TGTGCCAGCAGCTCGCTACAGGGGGCGAATGGCTACACCTTC. This gives the protein CASSSLQGANGYTF.

The chain uses TRBV6-6 and TRBJ2-5, with TRBD2 as a possible D gene (7 bases). The CDR3 runs 14 residues. From germline, CDR1 is MNHNY and CDR2 SVGAGI (reference sequence). The V end lost 5 bases, the J end lost 5 bases, and 15 bases lay between the germline ends. The CDR3 DNA follows: TGTGCCAGCAGTCTAATGGGGGGGCGGGAGACCCAGTACTTC. This encodes CASSLMGGRETQYF.

The gene calls are TRBV18 and TRBJ1-1; possibly TRBD1 for D (5 bases). The V end lost 4 bases, the J end lost 0 bases, and 21 bases lay between the germline ends. The CDR3 totals 18 residues. Germline loops: CDR1 KGHSH, CDR2 LQKENI. CDR3 in DNA: TGTGCCAGCTCACTAGGTTCGGTACAGGCAGCTATGAACACTGAAGCTTTCTTT. Translated, it gives CASSLGSVQAAMNTEAFF.

The rearrangement links TRBV1 to TRBJ2-3; the D call in the table, TRBD1, was not verified against the DNA. TRBV1 represents a pseudogene. The CDR3 totals 17 residues. CDR3 sequence: CTSSLYAEVGAPDTQYF. CDR3 nucleotides: TGCACCAGCAGCCTGTACGCCGAGGTGGGGGCCCCAGATACGCAGTATTTT.

J is TRBJ2-3 and V is TRBV5-1; D might be TRBD1 (6 bases). The length of the CDR3 is 13 residues. V dropped 7 bases and J dropped 2 bases, with 11 bases sitting between them. The germline V gene has CDR1 SGHRS and CDR2 YFSETQ. The CDR3 loop is CASDTGYTDTQYF. CDR3 in DNA: TGCGCCAGCGATACAGGGTACACAGATACGCAGTATTTT. Using reference TRBV5-1 and TRBJ2-3 for the parts outside the CDR3, the full variable domain is KAGVTQTPRYLIKTRGQQVTLSCSPISGHRSVSWYQQTPGQGLQFLFEYFSETQRNKGNFPGRFSGRQFSNSRSEMNVSTLELGDSALYLCASDTGYTDTQYFGPGTRLTVL.